Sequencing of this T cell receptor (beta chain) was carried out in a study of spatial heterogeneity in lung cancer. The overall study: Available follow-up PBMC samples, collected a median of roughly two years post-resection, were sequenced.

All TCR cDNA molecules were individually tagged with a unique molecular identifier. Via MiXCR, TCRdb re-called the 5' RACE reads, giving one row per CDR3 protein. The sample records 95,000 to 120,000 distinct CDR3 sequences, approximately 11% being singletons. CDR3 size: 16 residues. CDR1 is SGHVS, CDR2 FQNEAQ, per germline. Trimming removed 2 bases from V and 1 base from J, with 12 bases in between. Indicated time point: blood at routine non-recurrence follow-up after resection. TCRs were sequenced from unsorted whole RNA of tumor, nontumor lung or PBMC. This clonotype turned up a few times. The sequences come from PBMCs, collected at follow-up. This TCR came from a female donor with early-stage non-small cell lung cancer. The rearrangement uses TRBV7-8 and TRBJ2-1; possibly TRBD2 for D (6 bases). CDR3 coding DNA: TGTGCCAGCAGCTTACGCGTCGGGAGTTCCTACAATGAGCAGTTCTTC. Amino acid sequence: CASSLRVGSSYNEQFF.